The clone carrying this T cell receptor (beta chain) was counted many times. What it recognizes is unknown. Time point: pre-sensitization, week 0. Treatment noted: therapeutic diphenylcyclopropenone sensitization with weekly scalp DPC. These data belong to a study of human T cells and chemical hapten exposure. The study's findings and limits: TCRs exceeding a frequency of 1 in 1000 stayed unchanged under DPC sensitization. PT1 expanded TCR counts and patch test score were linked, and their correlation was positive.

The CDR3 runs 16 residues. The V and J ends lost 6 bases and 3 bases respectively, with 18 bases between them. Germline assignment: CDR1 MNHEY and CDR2 SMNVEV (reference sequence). Per the original methods: There were a median of roughly 100,000 TCRs per sample, with a range from about 23,224 to 690,600. TCRdb reprocessed the RACE reads via MiXCR and lists one record per CDR3 protein. TCRdb's processing, not the authors' own work, is the source of the V and J calls. The sample yields tens of thousands of distinct CDR3 sequences, around 10% seen once. This TCR was recovered from a woman aged 40 to 49 with alopecia areata. Some clones in this sample may be carry-over from other donors' samples. The specimen was whole blood, collected in connection with sensitization to the hapten diphenylcyclopropenone (DPC). The chain has TRBV27 and TRBJ1-5; the D gene is possibly TRBD1 (5 bases). CDR3 coding DNA: TGTGCCAGCAGCCCCCGGGACCCAGTACCCAATCAGCCCCAGCATTTT. This codes for CASSPRDPVPNQPQHF.